This section outlines one TCR beta chain sequence together with its context. At one end the junction does not follow the germline gene, possibly because of a read error. The record originates from a study of molecular identifiers for immune sequencing clone quantification. The CDR3 length is 14 residues. Germline CDR1 and CDR2: DFQATT and SNEGSKA (reference sequence). Bulk TCR library preparation followed previously described methods with listed TCR primers. TCRdb fed the PCR reads into MiXCR, producing one record per CDR3 protein. The data show 300,000 to 400,000 distinct CDR3 sequences, about 22% seen once.

The rearrangement links TRBV20-1 to TRBJ2-1; TRBD1 matches at 8 bases. The sequenced sample was naive CD8+ T cells from blood, with Jurkat cell RNA spiked in. Subset: FACS-sorted CD8+CD4-CCR7+CD45RA+ naive T cells. This TCR was recovered from a human donor in good health. Some libraries in this study had Jurkat cell RNA spiked in. CDR3 DNA sequence: TGCAGCGCTAGAGAACGACAGGGGACCAATGAGCAGTTCTTC. Encoded protein: CSARERQGTNEQFF.